One T cell receptor beta chain is described in this entry. Libraries were prepared by immunoSEQ multiplex PCR; TCRdb keeps only in-frame clonotypes and omits some of them. The table shows 320,000 or so clones, with 85% occurring only once. The sample comes from a study of blood T cell repertoires in COVID-19. Study context: There were acute and convalescent COVID-19 samples, and they came from the United States, Italy and Spain. Sample material is recorded as cDNA or gDNA derived from T cells, B-cell-depleted T cells, or PBMCs.

This study enrolled people aged about 18 to 100 from approximately 24 US geographic areas. Exposed study participants had met a COVID-19 case within 2 weeks before entry. The TCR originated in a woman aged 30 to 39 who had been exposed to COVID-19. Material: PBMCs or T cells enriched from blood (not recorded which).

In DNA, the CDR3 is TGTGCCAGAAGCTTGGGGCAGGGGGACTCTGGAAACACCATATATTTT. Translation gives CARSLGQGDSGNTIYF. This chain uses TRBV5-3 with TRBJ1-3, with 7 positions matching TRBD1. TRBV5-3 is identified as an open reading frame with a role that is uncertain. With V trimmed by 0 bases and J by 0 bases, 3 bases remained unmatched. CDR3 length equals 16 residues.